The clone carrying this T cell receptor beta chain was seen once. These data belong to a study of blood T cell repertoires in COVID-19. The germline CDR1 and CDR2 sequences are SGHVS and FNYEAQ. The J segment lost 5 bases and the V segment lost 5 bases, leaving 6 bases of the junction unmatched. There are 16 residues in the CDR3. The protocol was immunoSEQ multiplex PCR, while the TCRdb copy is restricted to in-frame clones and leaves out a portion. This sample has about 430,000 clones, with about 88% found just once. This clonotype originated in a woman between 18 and 29 years old who had been exposed to COVID-19. The sample was PBMCs or T cells enriched from blood (not recorded which). V and J are TRBV7-6 and TRBJ1-6, with 10 bases aligning to TRBD1. The CDR3 is CASSGDRGFNNSPLHF. The CDR3, as DNA: TGTGCCAGCAGCGGGGACAGGGGTTTCAATAATTCACCCCTCCACTTT.